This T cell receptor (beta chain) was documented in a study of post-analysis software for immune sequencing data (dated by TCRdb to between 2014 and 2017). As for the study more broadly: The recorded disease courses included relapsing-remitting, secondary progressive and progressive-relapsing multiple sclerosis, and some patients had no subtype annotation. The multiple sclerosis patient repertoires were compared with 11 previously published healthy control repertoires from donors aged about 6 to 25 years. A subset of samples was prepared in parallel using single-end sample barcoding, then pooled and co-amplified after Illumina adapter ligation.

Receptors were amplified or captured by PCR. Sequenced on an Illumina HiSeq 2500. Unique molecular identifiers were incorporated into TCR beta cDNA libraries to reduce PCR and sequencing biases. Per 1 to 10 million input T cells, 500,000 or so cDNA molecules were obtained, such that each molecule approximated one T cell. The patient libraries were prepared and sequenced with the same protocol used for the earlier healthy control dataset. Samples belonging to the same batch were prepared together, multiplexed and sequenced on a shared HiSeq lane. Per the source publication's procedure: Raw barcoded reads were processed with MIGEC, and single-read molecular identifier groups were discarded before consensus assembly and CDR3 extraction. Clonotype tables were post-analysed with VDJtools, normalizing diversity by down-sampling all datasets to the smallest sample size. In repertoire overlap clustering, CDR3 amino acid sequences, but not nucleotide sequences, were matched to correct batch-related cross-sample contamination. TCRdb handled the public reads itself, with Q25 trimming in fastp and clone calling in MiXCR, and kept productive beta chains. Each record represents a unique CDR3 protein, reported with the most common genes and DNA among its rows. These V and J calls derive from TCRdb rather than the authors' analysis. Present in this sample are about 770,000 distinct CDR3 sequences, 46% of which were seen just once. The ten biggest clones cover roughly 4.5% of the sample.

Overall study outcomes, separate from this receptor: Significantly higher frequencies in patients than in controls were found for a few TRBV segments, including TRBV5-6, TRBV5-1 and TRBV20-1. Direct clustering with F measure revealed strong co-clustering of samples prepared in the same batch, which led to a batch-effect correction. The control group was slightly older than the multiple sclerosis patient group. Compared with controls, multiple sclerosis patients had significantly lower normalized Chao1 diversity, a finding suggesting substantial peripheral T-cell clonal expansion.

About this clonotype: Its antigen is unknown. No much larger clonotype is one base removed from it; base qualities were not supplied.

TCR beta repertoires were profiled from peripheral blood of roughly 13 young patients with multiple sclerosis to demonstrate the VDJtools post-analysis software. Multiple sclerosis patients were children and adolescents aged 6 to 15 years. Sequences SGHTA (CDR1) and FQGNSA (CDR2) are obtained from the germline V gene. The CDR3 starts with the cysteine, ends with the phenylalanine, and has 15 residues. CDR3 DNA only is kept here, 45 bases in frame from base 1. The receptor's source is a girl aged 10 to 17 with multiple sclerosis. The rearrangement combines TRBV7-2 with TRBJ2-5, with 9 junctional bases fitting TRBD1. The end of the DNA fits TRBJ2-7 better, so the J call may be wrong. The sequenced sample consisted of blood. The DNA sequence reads TGTGCCAGCAGCCCAGGGCACAGGGGGCGATACGAGCAGTACTTC. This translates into CASSPGHRGRYEQYF.